The rows below give T cell receptor beta chains drawn from one sample of a study of T cell responses to AZD1222 COVID-19 vaccine. The table came from immunoSEQ multiplex PCR; TCRdb's copy has only in-frame clones and leaves some out. The sample holds more than 110,000 clones, 70% to 90% seen once. The source material was peripheral blood, sampled on day 0 of AZD1222 vaccination. Receptors originate from an adult in good health. CDR3s include the opening cysteine and the closing phenylalanine or tryptophan. Fields, in order: CDR3 length, clone size, J gene, D gene, V gene, CDR3 protein, CDR3 DNA. D genes are given only for firm matches. The size entry is marked missing in some rows and otherwise reads once, few, many or a size class.

>14|.|TRBJ2-7|.|TRBV28
CASSRVTRGYEQYF
TGTGCCAGCAGCCGTGTGACGCGGGGTTACGAGCAGTACTTC
>14|.|TRBJ2-7|.|TRBV28
CASKSGGIWYEQYF
TGTGCCAGCAAATCAGGGGGGATTTGGTACGAGCAGTACTTC
>10|.|TRBJ1-1|.|TRBV12-5
CASGLPTLFF
TGTGCTAGTGGTTTGCCCACTCTGTTCTTT
>13|.|TRBJ2-1|.|TRBV5-6
CASSLKGWREQFF
TGTGCCAGCAGCCTGAAAGGGTGGCGCGAGCAGTTCTTC
>16|.|TRBJ2-3|TRBD2|TRBV6-2/TRBV6-3
CASSTPRGRGTDTQYF
TGTGCCAGCAGTACCCCCCGCGGGAGGGGCACAGATACGCAGTATTTT
>16|.|TRBJ1-5|.|TRBV5-5
CASSLKADFSNQPQHF
TGTGCCAGCAGCTTGAAAGCGGACTTTAGCAATCAGCCCCAGCATTTT
>13|.|TRBJ2-5|.|TRBV6-5
CATRVVFQETQYF
TGTGCCACCCGGGTCGTCTTCCAAGAGACCCAGTACTTC
>18|.|TRBJ1-5|.|TRBV21-1
CASSKAGGTGGSSQPQHF
TGTGCCAGCAGCAAAGCGGGGGGGACAGGGGGCTCCAGTCAGCCCCAGCATTTT
>15|.|TRBJ1-6|.|TRBV30
CAWSETALNNSPLHF
TGTGCCTGGAGTGAAACGGCCCTTAATAATTCACCCCTCCACTTT
>16|.|TRBJ2-1|.|TRBV9
CASSVGLGLGYNEQFF
TGTGCCAGCAGCGTAGGACTAGGGCTAGGTTACAATGAGCAGTTCTTC
>15|.|TRBJ1-6|.|TRBV5-1
CASKDSRDSNSPLHF
TGCGCCAGCAAGGACTCCCGGGACTCCAATTCACCCCTCCACTTT
>15|.|TRBJ1-6|TRBD1|TRBV10-3
CAISESNRGRSPLHF
TGTGCCATCAGTGAGTCGAACAGGGGGAGGTCACCCCTCCACTTT
>12|.|TRBJ2-1|.|TRBV30
CAWSPHGGEQFF
TGTGCCTGGAGCCCCCATGGGGGTGAGCAGTTCTTC
>12|.|TRBJ1-2|.|TRBV7-2
CASSRIGYGYTF
TGTGCCAGCAGCCGGATCGGGTATGGCTACACCTTC
>15|.|TRBJ2-2|TRBD2|TRBV19
CASSLAGGVLGELFF
TGTGCCAGTAGTCTAGCGGGAGGGGTGCTCGGGGAGCTGTTTTTT
>14|.|TRBJ1-1|.|TRBV4-3
CASSQDRVNTEAFF
TGCGCCAGCAGCCAAGATAGAGTGAACACTGAAGCTTTCTTT
>14|.|TRBJ2-1|TRBD1|TRBV5-1
CASSATGGYNEQFF
TGCGCCAGCAGCGCGACAGGGGGATACAATGAGCAGTTCTTC
>16|.|TRBJ2-6|TRBD1|TRBV28
CASSFWQGVGANVLTF
TGTGCCAGCAGTTTTTGGCAGGGGGTTGGGGCCAACGTCCTGACTTTC
>15|.|TRBJ2-3|.|TRBV30
CAWSTSSDPTDTQYF
TGTGCCTGGAGCACTAGTTCAGACCCCACAGATACGCAGTATTTT
>17|.|TRBJ2-3|.|TRBV28
CASSTPEGGLGTDTQYF
TGTGCCAGCAGTACGCCTGAAGGGGGTCTAGGGACAGATACGCAGTATTTT
>16|.|TRBJ2-2|TRBD1|TRBV6-2/TRBV6-3
CASSFHRGLGSGELFF
TGTGCCAGCAGTTTCCACAGGGGGCTGGGTTCCGGGGAGCTGTTTTTT
>15|.|TRBJ2-3|TRBD2|TRBV6-5
CASILAGAMTDTQYF
TGTGCCAGCATTCTAGCGGGAGCCATGACAGATACGCAGTATTTT
>16|.|TRBJ1-5|.|TRBV4-3
CASSQGREVGNQPQHF
TGCGCCAGCAGCCAGGGGAGGGAGGTTGGCAATCAGCCCCAGCATTTT
>15|.|TRBJ1-2|.|TRBV27
CASSLGWGGAYGYTF
TGTGCCAGCAGTTTAGGATGGGGGGGCGCCTATGGCTACACCTTC
>16|few|TRBJ2-2|TRBD1|TRBV7-2
CASSQRGLLNTGELFF
TGTGCCAGCAGCCAGAGGGGGCTATTGAACACCGGGGAGCTGTTTTTT
>12|.|TRBJ1-3|.|TRBV28
CASSLPGNTIYF
TGTGCCAGCAGTTTACCTGGAAACACCATATATTTT
>15|.|TRBJ1-2|.|TRBV16
CASSQTGNTNYGYTF
TGTGCCAGCAGCCAAACTGGCAATACTAACTATGGCTACACCTTC
>15|.|TRBJ2-5|TRBD1|TRBV18
CASSPQGQVPETQYF
TGTGCCAGCTCACCACAGGGACAGGTCCCAGAGACCCAGTACTTC
>16|.|TRBJ1-1|TRBD1|TRBV10-2
CASIRKSGTGHTEAFF
TGCGCCAGCATCAGAAAATCCGGGACAGGGCACACTGAAGCTTTCTTT
>16|.|TRBJ2-7|.|TRBV21-1
CASSSLGTGESYEQYF
TGTGCCAGCAGCTCTTTAGGGACAGGGGAGTCCTACGAGCAGTACTTC
>15|.|TRBJ2-1|.|TRBV11-1
CASSLDPGSYNEQFF
TGTGCCAGCAGCTTAGACCCAGGATCGTACAATGAGCAGTTCTTC
>22|.|TRBJ1-2|.|TRBV4-2
CASSQDSMGGVFGPARNYGYTF
TGTGCCAGCAGCCAAGATTCTATGGGTGGAGTATTCGGCCCGGCGCGGAACTATGGCTACACCTTC
>13|.|TRBJ2-3|.|TRBV10-3
CAISRLPEDTQYF
TGTGCCATCAGTAGACTACCCGAGGATACGCAGTATTTT
>15|few|TRBJ2-5|.|TRBV27
CASSRRRDTQETQYF
TGTGCCAGCAGTCGACGCCGGGACACTCAAGAGACCCAGTACTTC
>13|.|TRBJ1-2|TRBD1|TRBV4-1
CASSQQTGDGYTF
TGCGCCAGCAGCCAACAAACAGGGGATGGCTACACCTTC
>15|.|TRBJ1-2|TRBD1|TRBV9
CASSRGTANNYGYTF
TGTGCCAGCAGCAGAGGGACAGCTAATAACTATGGCTACACCTTC
>15|.|TRBJ1-2|TRBD1|TRBV9
CASSVGRQGNYGYTF
TGTGCCAGCAGCGTAGGGAGACAGGGAAACTATGGCTACACCTTC
>13|once|TRBJ2-1|.|TRBV11-3
CASSPILGVEQFF
TGTGCCAGCAGCCCTATTTTAGGGGTTGAGCAGTTCTTC
>13|.|TRBJ1-2|.|TRBV4-3
CASSQALSYGYTF
TGCGCCAGCAGCCAAGCGTTGAGCTATGGCTACACCTTC
>13|once|TRBJ2-5|.|TRBV27
CASSKSLGETQYF
TGTGCCAGCAGCAAAAGCCTGGGGGAGACCCAGTACTTC
>14|few|TRBJ2-1|TRBD1|TRBV6-5
CASGGTGTVHEQFF
TGTGCCAGCGGAGGAACGGGGACAGTCCATGAGCAGTTCTTC
>14|.|TRBJ2-7|TRBD2|TRBV7-2
CASSLLGLADEQYF
TGTGCCAGCAGCTTATTAGGACTAGCGGACGAGCAGTACTTC
>14|.|TRBJ1-2|TRBD1|TRBV2
CASSEAGGARGYTF
TGTGCCAGCAGTGAAGCAGGGGGCGCGAGGGGCTACACCTTC
>13|.|TRBJ1-2|TRBD1|TRBV28
CASSSTGAGGYTF
TGTGCCAGCAGTTCCACAGGGGCGGGCGGCTACACCTTC
>13|once|TRBJ2-3|.|TRBV2
CASTGSRTDTQYF
TGTGCCAGCACAGGGAGTCGCACAGATACGCAGTATTTT
>13|.|TRBJ1-6|TRBD1|TRBV28
CASGDSNNSPLHF
TGTGCCAGCGGGGACAGCAACAATTCACCCCTCCACTTT
>14|.|TRBJ2-5|TRBD2|TRBV28
CASRPAGGLETQYF
TGTGCCAGCAGACCAGCGGGAGGTTTGGAGACCCAGTACTTC